This T cell receptor beta chain appears in the sequencing data of a study of brain T cells in children with intractable seizures. General study results and limits: Pre- and post-surgery blood differed in depth, so pre-surgery absences may be undersampling. Among the top 50 brain clones were public and private clonotypes. HCMV serostatus was not known, and viral specificity came from CDR3 similarity only.

In regard to this clone: The target antigen is unknown.

Surgery cases with the highest brain T cell transcript signatures were chosen for sequencing. Before surgery, patients took at least one anti-epileptic drug. Sequencing was performed with immunoSEQ multiplex PCR; in TCRdb, only in-frame clones are kept and a portion is missing. Of about 8,000 clones in the sample, roughly 73% were seen once. Germline V CDR1 and CDR2: MGHRA, YSYEKL. The CDR3 length is 17 residues. The V end lost 2 bases, the J end lost 2 bases, and 17 bases lay between the germline ends. This sequence was found in a boy in the first two years of life with tuberous sclerosis and intractable seizures. The chain carries TRBV4-1 and TRBJ2-3; either TRBD1 or TRBD2 may supply D (5 bases each). The sample consisted of resected brain tissue, taken at surgery. The CDR3 here is CASSQPPEGKNTDTQYF. In DNA form, the CDR3 reads TGCGCCAGCAGCCAACCACCCGAGGGGAAGAACACAGATACGCAGTATTTT.